A single sample is the source of the 27 T cell receptor beta chains below, sequenced in a study of beta chain features in type 1 diabetes. The antigens for these receptors are not known. All of the isolated RNA was reverse transcribed, so expressed TCRB transcripts were sequenced. Using immunoSEQ multiplex PCR, the repertoire was profiled, and TCRdb retains in-frame clones only, with some absent. The sample includes around 300,000 clones, over 14% of them seen just once. Study-wide results and caveats: Researchers report that Type 1 diabetes patients had moderately but significantly shorter TCRB CDR3s across all four CD4+ subsets.

Sequencing was done on a sample of naive CD4+ T cells from blood. The receptors here all came from a young man with type 1 diabetes.

This clone was seen a handful of times. Within the sample, other DNA sequences also encode this same CDR3. CDR3 amino acids: CASSLDSNEQFF. CDR3 coding DNA: TGCGCCAGCAGCTTGGACTCCAATGAGCAGTTCTTC. The chain joins TRBV5-1 to TRBJ2-1; D uncertain. CDR1 and CDR2 (germline): SGHRS, YFSETQ. The V end was cut by 0 bases, the J end by 6 bases, with 4 bases between. CDR3 size: 12 residues.

This clone has a handful of counts. CDR3 loop: CASSYPRDDQPQHF. DNA for the CDR3: TGTGCCAGCAGTTACCCTAGAGACGATCAGCCCCAGCATTTT. The gene calls are TRBV6-5 and TRBJ1-5; D is unresolved. This CDR3 spans 14 amino acids. In germline, CDR1 is MNHEY, CDR2 SVGAGI. Trimming removed 2 bases from V and 5 bases from J, with 10 bases in between.

This clone was seen only a few times. V usage is TRBV30 and J usage is TRBJ2-1; TRBD2 matches 8 bases. The CDR3 extends over 15 amino acids. The germline gives CDR1 GTSNPN, CDR2 SVGIG (reference sequence). J was trimmed by 7 bases and V by 2 bases; bases with no gene match: 10. CDR3 sequence reads: CAWSPGGSLGNEQFF. Written as DNA, the CDR3 is TGTGCCTGGAGTCCGGGAGGGTCCTTGGGTAATGAGCAGTTCTTC.

This clone has more than one count but fewer than ten. The chain joins TRBV27 to TRBJ1-2; D perhaps matches TRBD1 (6 bases). V was clipped by 4 bases and J by 8 bases, with 17 bases between them. CDR3 length equals 14 residues. Germline CDR1 reads MNHEY; CDR2 reads SMNVEV (reference sequence). The CDR3 reads CASSSTGFPRGYTF. DNA for the CDR3: TGTGCCAGCAGTTCCACAGGGTTCCCCCGCGGCTACACCTTC.

J is TRBJ1-1 and V is TRBV30, with D uncertain. The length of the CDR3 is 13 residues. Germline lookup yields CDR1 GTSNPN and CDR2 SVGIG (reference sequence). The V gene lost 5 bases and the J gene lost 5 bases, with 15 bases spanning the gap. The CDR3 here is CAWAHAGGTEAFF. CDR3 DNA: TGTGCCTGGGCGCACGCCGGAGGGACTGAAGCTTTCTTT.

The V call is TRBV7-9, the J call TRBJ2-3; possibly TRBD1 for D (6 bases). Germline CDR1 reads SEHNR; CDR2 reads FQNEAQ (reference sequence). V lost 1 base to trimming and J lost 6 bases, with 14 bases between them. The length of the CDR3 is 15 residues. The CDR3 region is CASSLGTELGDTQYF. The CDR3 bases are TGTGCCAGCAGCTTAGGGACAGAATTAGGGGATACGCAGTATTTT.

This chain connects TRBV6-1 to TRBJ1-1, with D perhaps matching TRBD1 (5 bases). Between the trimmed V and J ends, which lost 6 bases and 5 bases, there was a span of 13 bases. Per the germline V gene, CDR1 is MNHNS and CDR2 is SASEGT. This CDR3 spans 13 amino acids. The CDR3 DNA reads as TGTGCCAGCAGCAACAGACAGCGTACTGAAGCTTTCTTT. This codes for CASSNRQRTEAFF.

The chain carries TRBV28 and TRBJ1-1, with D unresolved. Germline loops: CDR1 MDHEN, CDR2 SYDVKM. There are 14 residues in the CDR3. The V gene lost 1 base and the J gene lost 4 bases, with 10 bases spanning the gap. CDR3 in amino acids: CASSLSTGVTEAFF. For the CDR3, the DNA is TGTGCCAGCAGTTTATCGACCGGAGTCACTGAAGCTTTCTTT. The full variable domain, its missing parts supplied by reference TRBV28 and TRBJ1-1, is DVKVTQSSRYLVKRTGEKVFLECVQDMDHENMFWYRQDPGLGLRLIYFSYDVKMKEKGDIPEGYSVSREKKERFSLILESASTNQTSMYLCASSLSTGVTEAFFGQGTRLTVV.

V is TRBV18 and J is TRBJ1-2, with D hard to call. V was trimmed by 0 bases and J by 4 bases, leaving 9 bases between them. Germline V gives CDR1 KGHSH, CDR2 LQKENI. CDR3 size: 14 residues. The CDR3 region is CASSPPGGSYGYTF. CDR3 coding DNA: TGTGCCAGCTCACCACCGGGAGGGTCCTATGGCTACACCTTC.

The chain links TRBV18 to TRBJ2-7, with a tentative D call TRBD1 (5 bases). This CDR3 contains 15 residues. Looked up from germline, CDR1 is KGHSH and CDR2 is LQKENI. The V end was cut by 0 bases, the J end by 3 bases, with 12 bases between. The CDR3 sequence is CASSPPSRADYEQYF. The CDR3 nucleotides are TGTGCCAGCTCACCACCATCCAGGGCGGACTACGAGCAGTACTTC.

This clone was recorded a few times. The CDR3 loop reads CASSATGTSGNEQFF. The CDR3 DNA reads as TGCGCCAGCAGCGCCACCGGGACTAGCGGCAATGAGCAGTTCTTC. The chain couples TRBV5-1 to TRBJ2-1; 11 bases fit TRBD2. Germline V gene data show CDR1 as SGHRS and CDR2 as YFSETQ. The V segment lost 4 bases and the J segment 6 bases; nucleotides outside the gene matches: 6. CDR3 length: 15 residues.

The chain recombines TRBV30 with TRBJ2-6; 10 bases are a match to TRBD1. The CDR3 extends over 17 amino acids. The V gene's germline CDR1 is GTSNPN and CDR2 SVGIG (reference sequence). The V segment lost 2 bases and the J segment 2 bases; nucleotides outside the gene matches: 6. Here the CDR3 reads CAWSRGQGETGANVLTF. CDR3 DNA sequence: TGTGCCTGGAGTCGCGGACAGGGGGAGACTGGGGCCAACGTCCTGACTTTC.

The chain employs TRBV27 and TRBJ2-5, with 7 bases identical to TRBD1. Per germline, CDR1 MNHEY and CDR2 SMNVEV (reference sequence). V gave up 6 bases and J gave up 5 bases; unmatched junction bases: 9. There are 14 residues in the CDR3. The CDR3 loop reads CASSPLDRAETQYF. The CDR3 DNA sequence: TGTGCCAGCAGCCCCCTAGACAGGGCTGAGACCCAGTACTTC.

This clone was counted a single time. The genes are TRBV7-9 and TRBJ1-1; no firm D call. Germline V gene lookup returns CDR1 SEHNR and CDR2 FQNEAQ (reference sequence). V lost 5 bases to trimming and J lost 0 bases, with 4 bases between them. This CDR3 has 12 residues. The CDR3 region has the DNA TGTGCCAGCAGCCCAGTGAACACTGAAGCTTTCTTT. Its protein product is CASSPVNTEAFF.

This clone turned up a few times. The chain has TRBV28 and TRBJ1-2, with D hard to call. The CDR3 extends over 15 amino acids. Germline CDR1 MDHEN, CDR2 SYDVKM. V was clipped by 2 bases and J by 7 bases, with 17 bases between them. The CDR3 region is CASSLTPQAPVGYTF. In DNA, the CDR3 is TGTGCCAGCAGTTTAACCCCCCAGGCCCCAGTTGGCTACACCTTC.

The sample holds one count of this clone. This chain joins TRBV28 and TRBJ2-2; 7 bases line up with TRBD1. Germline V lookup: CDR1 MDHEN, CDR2 SYDVKM. Germline trimming cut 5 bases from V and 5 bases from J; bases unmatched to any gene: 8. This CDR3 is 15 amino acids long. The CDR3 DNA is TGTGCCAGCAGTCTAATACCGACAGGGACCGGGGAGCTGTTTTTT. Translated, it gives CASSLIPTGTGELFF.

With regard to this clone: One end of the junction is discordant with germline, which a read error may explain. The chain is built from TRBV30 and TRBJ1-2; D gene unclear. The CDR3 loop spans 10 amino acids. CDR1 is GTSNPN, CDR2 SVGIG, per germline (reference sequence). The chain's CDR3 is CAWSDPRVHF. The CDR3 DNA follows: TGTGCCTGGAGTGACCCCCGAGTCCACTTC.

The rearrangement links TRBV29-1 to TRBJ1-2, with 10 bases aligning to TRBD1. V gave up 7 bases and J gave up 5 bases; unmatched junction bases: 7. The CDR3 covers 13 residues. CDR1 and CDR2 (germline): SQVTM, ANQGSEA. The CDR3 nucleotides are TGCAGCGCCGGGGACAGGGGTAGTTATGGCTACACCTTC. Residues: CSAGDRGSYGYTF.

V usage is TRBV9 and J usage is TRBJ2-1; 10 bases line up with TRBD2. Germline CDR1 reads SGDLS; CDR2 reads YYNGEE. The CDR3 consists of 14 residues. The V and J ends lost 2 bases and 7 bases, in that order; junction bases with no gene match: 3. CDR3 in amino acids: CASSVASGRNEQFF. CDR3 coding DNA: TGTGCCAGCAGCGTGGCTAGCGGGAGAAATGAGCAGTTCTTC.

This sequence joins TRBV4-1 and TRBJ1-1; the D gene is possibly TRBD1 (5 bases). The CDR3 loop spans 14 amino acids. Germline V gives CDR1 MGHRA, CDR2 YSYEKL. Trimming removed 2 bases from V and 1 base from J, with 8 bases in between. The DNA for the CDR3 is TGCGCCAGCAGCCAAACGACAGCGAACACTGAAGCTTTCTTT. It specifies CASSQTTANTEAFF.

In this sample, this clone turned up a few times. The chain employs TRBV7-2 and TRBJ1-6; D is ambiguous. Germline lookup yields CDR1 SGHTA and CDR2 FQGNSA. The CDR3 extends over 18 amino acids. V dropped 5 bases and J dropped 0 bases, with 17 bases sitting between them. Here the CDR3 DNA reads TGTGCCAGCAGCCCGAGAGGGAGATTAAGCTCCTATAATTCACCCCTCCACTTT. Amino acid sequence: CASSPRGRLSSYNSPLHF. Looking up the rest from reference TRBV7-2 and TRBJ1-6 gives the full variable domain: GAGVSQSPSNKVTEKGKDVELRCDPISGHTALYWYRQSLGQGLEFLIYFQGNSAPDKSGLPSDRFSAERTGGSVSTLTIQRTQQEDSAVYLCASSPRGRLSSYNSPLHFGNGTRLTVT.

This clone came up a few times. V is TRBV6-6 and J is TRBJ1-1, with D possibly matching TRBD1 (5 bases). This CDR3 is 14 amino acids long. CDR1 is MNHNY, CDR2 SVGAGI, per germline (reference sequence). Between the trimmed V and J ends, which lost 5 bases and 6 bases, there was a span of 16 bases. As DNA, the CDR3 is TGTGCCAGCAGTACCCCAGGGTTTCAAGCTGAAGCTTTCTTT. This gives the protein CASSTPGFQAEAFF.

This clone has just a few counts. The CDR3 DNA is TGTGCCAGCAGTTTGGGGGCTAGCGGGAGTAGGGCGTACGAGCAGTACTTC. Translation: CASSLGASGSRAYEQYF. This chain uses TRBV28 with TRBJ2-7; 10 bases are shared with TRBD2. Germline V lookup: CDR1 MDHEN, CDR2 SYDVKM. With V trimmed by 3 bases and J by 4 bases, 12 bases remained unmatched. This CDR3 is built from 17 residues. The complete variable domain, with remaining parts taken from reference TRBV28 and TRBJ2-7, reads DVKVTQSSRYLVKRTGEKVFLECVQDMDHENMFWYRQDPGLGLRLIYFSYDVKMKEKGDIPEGYSVSREKKERFSLILESASTNQTSMYLCASSLGASGSRAYEQYFGPGTRLTVT.

DNA of the CDR3: TGTGCCAGTTACGTAAGGCGGGGGGGGCCAGATACGCAGTATTTT. Protein sequence: CASYVRRGGPDTQYF. The rearrangement uses TRBV28 and TRBJ2-3, with 9 bases aligning to TRBD2. Germline V CDR1 and CDR2: MDHEN, SYDVKM. This CDR3 comprises 15 residues. The J segment lost 4 bases and the V segment lost 9 bases, leaving 11 bases of the junction unmatched.

This sequence joins TRBV5-1 and TRBJ2-7, with 9 nucleotides matching TRBD2. This CDR3 is built from 16 residues. The junction had 11 bases not matched to a gene; V was cut back by 5 bases and J by 2 bases. Germline CDR1 is SGHRS and CDR2 is YFSETQ. CDR3 region: CASSFGSGSKAYEQYF. The CDR3 DNA follows: TGCGCCAGCAGTTTCGGTAGCGGGAGCAAGGCCTACGAGCAGTACTTC.

A remark on this clone: The sample contains more than one DNA sequence encoding this CDR3. The chain links TRBV28 to TRBJ2-7, with a possible D match to TRBD2 (6 bases). In germline, CDR1 is MDHEN, CDR2 SYDVKM. The CDR3 loop spans 12 amino acids. Trimming cost V 8 bases and J 2 bases, with 10 bases left between them. The CDR3 DNA is TGTGCCAGCCGGACGGGAGCCTACGAGCAGTACTTC. Its translation is CASRTGAYEQYF.

CDR3 sequence (DNA): TGTGCCAGCAGCTTAAGGCATAGGGGAAATGAGCAGTTCTTC. Amino acid sequence: CASSLRHRGNEQFF. The chain uses TRBV7-8 and TRBJ2-1, with D possibly TRBD1 on 5 matching bases. Germline V gene data show CDR1 as SGHVS and CDR2 as FQNEAQ. The CDR3 is made up of 14 amino acids. Deletions cut 2 bases from V and 7 bases from J, with 12 bases between.